These 18 T cell receptor beta chains originate from one sample sequenced in a study of Graves' ophthalmopathy and Graves' hyperthyroidism. As the template, RNA transcripts were used to amplify TCR beta CDR3 regions. HTBI primers were employed in first-round RT-PCR, then a second-round multiplex PCR followed. TCRdb re-derived calls from the multiplex PCR reads in MiXCR, one entry per CDR3 protein. The data show more than 550,000 distinct CDR3 sequences, over 40% seen once. Sequencing input: peripheral blood. The receptors were gathered from an adult man with Graves' ophthalmopathy.

The chain is built from TRBV24-1 and TRBJ1-5; 9 positions agree with TRBD1. CDR1 and CDR2 from the germline V gene are KGHDR and SFDVKD. J gave up 7 bases and V 5 bases, and 14 bases lay outside the gene matches. The CDR3 is made up of 17 amino acids. Written as DNA, the CDR3 is TGTGCCACCAGTGCTAGAGATGGGGGGACAGGGAAACAGCCCCAGCATTTT. Encoded protein: CATSARDGGTGKQPQHF.

This clonotype was found many times. The gene calls are TRBV7-9 and TRBJ2-2; D is uncertain. With 7 bases removed from V and 3 bases from J, the gap between germline ends came to 6 bases. The germline V gene has CDR1 SEHNR and CDR2 FQNEAQ (reference sequence). This CDR3 region has 12 residues. The CDR3 is CASTEHTGELFF. As DNA, the CDR3 is TGTGCCAGCACGGAGCACACCGGGGAGCTGTTTTTT.

The V gene is TRBV29-1, the J gene TRBJ1-2, with 8 bases that match TRBD1. CDR1 is SQVTM, CDR2 ANQGSEA, per germline. This CDR3 region has 12 residues. The chain's CDR3 is CSVGQGDNGYTF. The CDR3 nucleotides are TGCAGTGTAGGACAGGGAGATAATGGCTACACCTTC.

The chain carries TRBV7-2 and TRBJ1-4; unclear D gene. With 5 bases removed from V and 8 bases from J, the gap between germline ends came to 15 bases. The CDR3 is 14 residues long. The germline V gene encodes CDR1 SGHTA and CDR2 FQGNSA. In DNA form, the CDR3 reads TGTGCCAGCAGCCCAGGAGGAGAGTGGGAAAAACTGTTTTTT. As protein: CASSPGGEWEKLFF. Together with reference TRBV7-2 and TRBJ1-4, the CDR3 gives the full variable domain: GAGVSQSPSNKVTEKGKDVELRCDPISGHTALYWYRQSLGQGLEFLIYFQGNSAPDKSGLPSDRFSAERTGGSVSTLTIQRTQQEDSAVYLCASSPGGEWEKLFFGSGTQLSVL.

This chain connects TRBV12-3 or TRBV12-4 to TRBJ1-2; TRBD1 aligns across 12 bases. The CDR3 consists of 15 residues. V shed 5 bases, J shed 7 bases, and the junction held 8 bases outside the gene matches. The DNA of the CDR3 is TGTGCCAGCAGTAAGGGACAGGGGGCTTCAGGTGGCTACACCTTC. It is translated as CASSKGQGASGGYTF.

This clonotype was seen many times. The chain combines TRBV20-1 with TRBJ2-2; D possibly uses TRBD1 or TRBD2 (5 bases each). The V end was cut by 5 bases, the J end by 0 bases, with 10 bases between. The germline V gene has CDR1 DFQATT and CDR2 SNEGSKA (reference sequence). CDR3 size: 14 residues. This chain's CDR3 is CSAPGTTNTGELFF. CDR3 bases: TGCAGTGCTCCCGGGACCACGAACACCGGGGAGCTGTTTTTT.

Turning to this clonotype: The junction differs from germline at one of its ends, possibly a read error. The chain combines TRBV15 with TRBJ2-7, with 9 bases matching TRBD1. The J call may be in error: the DNA end matches TRBJ2-4 better. CDR1 is LNHNV and CDR2 is YYDKDF in the germline V gene (reference sequence). The CDR3 totals 17 residues. The DNA of the CDR3 is TGCGCCAGCAGCCAAGCGACAGGGGGTATAGCCAAAAACATTCAGTACTTC. As protein: CASSQATGGIAKNIQYF.

The V gene is TRBV5-8, the J gene TRBJ1-2; TRBD1 aligns across 7 bases. The V segment lost 5 bases and the J segment 7 bases; nucleotides outside the gene matches: 11. The germline gives CDR1 SGHTS, CDR2 YDEGEE. The CDR3 is made up of 14 amino acids. For the CDR3, the DNA is TGTGCCAGCAGTCCGCCCGACAGGGCTGGTGGCTACACCTTC. Protein sequence: CASSPPDRAGGYTF.

This clonotype was counted ten times or more. This chain links TRBV10-3 with TRBJ1-2; 10 bases map to TRBD1. This CDR3 is built from 16 residues. Unmatched junction bases numbered 5, after V lost 0 bases and J lost 4 bases. Germline CDR1 reads ENHRY; CDR2 reads SYGVKD. DNA of the CDR3: TGTGCCATCAGTGAGTCCGGGGGACAGGGGACCTATGGCTACACCTTC. Translating gives CAISESGGQGTYGYTF.

This clonotype came up many times. The chain recombines TRBV2 with TRBJ1-6; D not certain. CDR1 is SNHLY and CDR2 is FYNNEI in the germline V gene. Trimming took 6 bases from V and 0 from J, leaving 12 bases between them. The length of the CDR3 is 16 residues. The CDR3 DNA reads as TGTGCCAGCAGACACCGATACAGCTCCTATAATTCACCCCTCCACTTT. It yields the protein CASRHRYSSYNSPLHF.

The chain recombines TRBV7-2 with TRBJ1-2; no definite D call. Germline V gene data show CDR1 as SGHTA and CDR2 as FQGNSA. Trimming left V 1 base short and J 8 bases short, with 8 bases between. The CDR3 consists of 12 residues. The CDR3 bases are TGTGCCAGCAGCTTAGGGAGGGAGGGCTACACCTTC. Translated: CASSLGREGYTF.

Of note for this clonotype: This may come from a read error, since a much larger clone is one base off. The chain is built from TRBV19 and TRBJ2-2; 7 nucleotides line up with TRBD1. The CDR3 runs 14 residues. Germline loops: CDR1 LNHDA, CDR2 SQIVND (reference sequence). The CDR3 coding sequence is TGTGCCAGTGCTAAGACAGGGAACACCGGGGAGCAGTTTTTT. Translated: CASAKTGNTGEQFF.

This clonotype was recorded many times. This chain connects TRBV5-6 to TRBJ2-6; no firm D call. The CDR3 is 17 amino acids. Germline values: CDR1 SGHDT, CDR2 YYEEEE. Trimming left V 0 bases short and J 2 bases short, with 12 bases between. The CDR3 protein is CASSLVRPAPGANVLTF. The CDR3 nucleotides read TGTGCCAGCAGCTTGGTGAGGCCTGCTCCTGGGGCCAACGTCCTGACTTTC.

The rearrangement links TRBV7-9 to TRBJ2-7; 9 positions agree with TRBD2. V gave up 5 bases and J gave up 3 bases; unmatched junction bases: 5. The CDR3 runs to 14 residues. Germline V gene lookup returns CDR1 SEHNR and CDR2 FQNEAQ (reference sequence). CDR3 nucleotide sequence: TGTGCCAGCAGCACGGGACTAGCTATCTACGAGCAGTACTTC. Protein sequence: CASSTGLAIYEQYF.

This clonotype was recorded at least ten times. The genes are TRBV7-9 and TRBJ1-1; maybe TRBD1 (5 bases). V gave up 5 bases and J gave up 10 bases, with 14 bases separating them. CDR3 length: 12 amino acids. Germline loops: CDR1 SEHNR, CDR2 FQNEAQ (reference sequence). Here the CDR3 DNA reads TGTGCCAGCAGCAAAGACGGGACCACAGCTTTCTTT. This sequence encodes CASSKDGTTAFF.

The chain joins TRBV30 to TRBJ1-4, with a weak D call TRBD1 (5 bases). The CDR3 runs to 13 residues. V was pared by 5 bases and J by 7 bases, with 14 bases between. Germline V CDR1 and CDR2: GTSNPN, SVGIG (reference sequence). The CDR3 spells CAWDKGALEKLFF. CDR3 DNA sequence: TGTGCCTGGGACAAAGGGGCGCTTGAAAAACTGTTTTTT.

In its sample, this clonotype was seen a few times. This chain connects TRBV19 to TRBJ1-1; weak D call: TRBD1 (6 bases). Looked up from germline, CDR1 is LNHDA and CDR2 is SQIVND (reference sequence). The CDR3 is made up of 15 amino acids. Trimming took 3 bases from V and 1 from J, leaving 12 bases between them. The CDR3 DNA is TGTGCCAGTAGTATGGTGGGGGCGTGGAACACTGAAGCTTTCTTT. Protein sequence: CASSMVGAWNTEAFF.

This sequence joins TRBV25-1 and TRBJ1-2; D perhaps matches TRBD1 (6 bases). CDR3 length: 12 residues. Germline CDR1 reads MGHDK; CDR2 reads SYGVNS. The V end was cut by 5 bases, the J end by 7 bases, with 11 bases between. The CDR3 loop reads CASSRGAPGYTF. The CDR3 region has the DNA TGTGCCAGCAGTCGGGGGGCGCCTGGCTACACCTTC.